A selection of T cell receptor beta chains follows, all from one sample in a study of T-cell reconstitution after alpha-beta-depleted transplantation in children. One entry per CDR3 protein, called by TCRdb with MiXCR from the PCR reads. This sample has about 210,000 distinct CDR3 sequences, with more than 15% found just once. The material was PBMCs, mostly from graft donor cells, obtained 360 days after TCRalphabeta/CD19-depleted stem cell transplant. The receptors were gathered from a male patient between 2 and 15 years old who had a stem cell transplant for acute lymphoblastic leukemia, so the T cells may come from the graft donor. Each CDR3 is given with its conserved first and last residue. Each record gives: V gene, D gene, J gene, clone size, CDR3 protein, CDR3 DNA. A D gene is named only where the DNA matches it firmly. Size is stated for part of the rows, as once, few or many counts, or as a class when the clone is expanded.

V gene: TRBV12-3/TRBV12-4
D gene: TRBD1
J gene: TRBJ2-7
clone size: .
CDR3 protein: CASSSGQGLVEQYF
CDR3 DNA: TGTGCCAGCAGTTCGGGACAGGGGTTGGTCGAGCAGTACTTC

V gene: TRBV2
D gene: .
J gene: TRBJ1-3
clone size: .
CDR3 protein: CASSEHDSRFSGNTIYF
CDR3 DNA: TGTGCCAGCAGTGAACATGACAGCCGCTTCTCTGGAAACACCATATATTTT

V gene: TRBV5-6
D gene: .
J gene: TRBJ2-7
clone size: many
CDR3 protein: CASRFSPLSYEQYF
CDR3 DNA: TGTGCCAGCAGGTTTAGTCCGCTCTCCTACGAGCAGTACTTC

V gene: TRBV5-1
D gene: TRBD2
J gene: TRBJ2-7
clone size: .
CDR3 protein: CASSSKVTSGSPSYEQYF
CDR3 DNA: TGCGCCAGCAGCTCGAAGGTGACTAGCGGGAGCCCCTCCTACGAGCAGTACTTC

V gene: TRBV6-5
D gene: TRBD1
J gene: TRBJ2-2
clone size: many
CDR3 protein: CASGQGPNSNTGELFF
CDR3 DNA: TGTGCCAGCGGACAGGGGCCGAACTCGAACACCGGGGAGCTGTTTTTT

V gene: TRBV6-5
D gene: .
J gene: TRBJ2-7
clone size: .
CDR3 protein: CASSYDPGYEQYF
CDR3 DNA: TGTGCCAGCAGTTACGATCCTGGGTACGAGCAGTACTTC

V gene: TRBV12-3/TRBV12-4
D gene: .
J gene: TRBJ1-5
clone size: .
CDR3 protein: CASSLRRNRINQPQHF
CDR3 DNA: TGTGCCAGCAGTTTAAGAAGGAACAGGATCAATCAGCCCCAGCATTTT

V gene: TRBV11-1
D gene: TRBD2
J gene: TRBJ2-1
clone size: .
CDR3 protein: CASSSFPSGTPKRLDNEQFF
CDR3 DNA: TGTGCCAGCAGCAGTTTTCCCAGCGGGACCCCTAAGCGGTTAGACAATGAGCAGTTCTTC

V gene: TRBV12-3/TRBV12-4
D gene: .
J gene: TRBJ2-2
clone size: many
CDR3 protein: CASSLGQNTGELFF
CDR3 DNA: TGTGCCAGCAGTTTAGGCCAGAACACCGGGGAGCTGTTTTTT

V gene: TRBV4-3
D gene: .
J gene: TRBJ2-1
clone size: few
CDR3 protein: CASSQGIYNEQFF
CDR3 DNA: TGCGCCAGCAGCCAAGGGATTTACAATGAGCAGTTCTTC

V gene: TRBV7-8
D gene: .
J gene: TRBJ2-3
clone size: .
CDR3 protein: CASSHHESEDYSTDTQYF
CDR3 DNA: TGTGCCAGCAGCCACCACGAATCAGAGGACTACTCCACAGATACGCAGTATTTT

V gene: TRBV19
D gene: .
J gene: TRBJ1-5
clone size: .
CDR3 protein: CASSATTRGNQPQHF
CDR3 DNA: TGTGCCAGTAGTGCGACGACCCGGGGCAATCAGCCCCAGCATTTT

V gene: TRBV4-3
D gene: .
J gene: TRBJ1-5
clone size: .
CDR3 protein: CASSQDLGFPQHF
CDR3 DNA: TGCGCCAGCAGCCAAGATCTTGGGTTCCCCCAGCATTTT

V gene: TRBV12-3/TRBV12-4
D gene: .
J gene: TRBJ1-5
clone size: .
CDR3 protein: CASSLDRYQPQHF
CDR3 DNA: TGTGCCAGCAGTTTGGACAGATATCAGCCCCAGCATTTT

V gene: TRBV24-1
D gene: .
J gene: TRBJ1-5
clone size: .
CDR3 protein: CAAPDRSNQPQHF
CDR3 DNA: TGTGCCGCCCCTGACAGATCCAATCAGCCCCAGCATTTT

V gene: TRBV5-1
D gene: .
J gene: TRBJ2-7
clone size: .
CDR3 protein: CASSLLGGAGWLNKAYEQYF
CDR3 DNA: TGCGCCAGCAGCTTGTTGGGGGGCGCAGGTTGGCTGAACAAGGCCTACGAGCAGTACTTC

V gene: TRBV5-1
D gene: .
J gene: TRBJ1-2
clone size: many
CDR3 protein: CASSLDSSNYGYTF
CDR3 DNA: TGCGCCAGCAGCTTGGACAGTTCTAACTATGGCTACACCTTC

V gene: TRBV7-9
D gene: .
J gene: TRBJ1-4
clone size: .
CDR3 protein: CASSQGVGDEKLFF
CDR3 DNA: TGTGCCAGCAGCCAGGGTGTGGGCGATGAAAAACTGTTTTTT

V gene: TRBV3-1
D gene: .
J gene: TRBJ2-5
clone size: many
CDR3 protein: CASSHLQGWETQYF
CDR3 DNA: TGTGCCAGCAGCCACTTACAGGGTTGGGAGACCCAGTACTTC

V gene: TRBV14
D gene: .
J gene: TRBJ1-6
clone size: few
CDR3 protein: CASSQIYNSPLHF
CDR3 DNA: TGTGCCAGCAGCCAAATCTATAATTCACCCCTCCACTTT

V gene: TRBV12-3/TRBV12-4
D gene: TRBD1
J gene: TRBJ1-1
clone size: few
CDR3 protein: CASSMGVRQGGNTEAFF
CDR3 DNA: TGTGCCAGCAGTATGGGAGTTAGACAGGGTGGGAACACTGAAGCTTTCTTT

V gene: TRBV11-3
D gene: TRBD1
J gene: TRBJ2-1
clone size: .
CDR3 protein: CASSHRTGGGEQFF
CDR3 DNA: TGTGCCAGCAGCCACAGGACAGGGGGCGGCGAGCAGTTCTTC

V gene: TRBV15
D gene: .
J gene: TRBJ2-5
clone size: many
CDR3 protein: CATSRVGSGGETQYF
CDR3 DNA: TGTGCCACCAGCAGAGTGGGGTCGGGCGGAGAGACCCAGTACTTC

V gene: TRBV7-8
D gene: .
J gene: TRBJ2-7
clone size: .
CDR3 protein: CASSPRGQGSSFDYEQYF
CDR3 DNA: TGTGCCAGCAGTCCCCGCGGTCAGGGGTCCTCCTTCGACTACGAGCAGTACTTC

V gene: TRBV5-1
D gene: TRBD1
J gene: TRBJ2-1
clone size: few
CDR3 protein: CASSFAGGGPYNEQFF
CDR3 DNA: TGCGCCAGCAGCTTTGCAGGGGGCGGTCCCTACAATGAGCAGTTCTTC

V gene: TRBV4-2
D gene: .
J gene: TRBJ1-2
clone size: .
CDR3 protein: CASSRGGLFGGYTF
CDR3 DNA: TGTGCCAGCAGCCGGGGAGGGCTTTTTGGAGGCTACACCTTC

V gene: TRBV11-3
D gene: .
J gene: TRBJ1-1
clone size: .
CDR3 protein: CASNSDSPEAFF
CDR3 DNA: TGTGCCAGCAACTCTGACAGTCCTGAAGCTTTCTTT

V gene: TRBV12-3/TRBV12-4
D gene: TRBD1
J gene: TRBJ1-1
clone size: few
CDR3 protein: CASSRSGQEIEAFF
CDR3 DNA: TGTGCCAGCAGTAGGTCGGGACAGGAGATTGAAGCTTTCTTT

V gene: TRBV30
D gene: .
J gene: TRBJ1-1
clone size: .
CDR3 protein: CALVRRNTEAFF
CDR3 DNA: TGTGCCTTAGTACGGAGGAACACTGAAGCTTTCTTT

V gene: TRBV7-8
D gene: .
J gene: TRBJ1-1
clone size: few
CDR3 protein: CASSSDGNTEAFF
CDR3 DNA: TGTGCCAGCAGCTCTGACGGGAACACTGAAGCTTTCTTT

V gene: TRBV3-1
D gene: .
J gene: TRBJ2-7
clone size: few
CDR3 protein: CASSHLIGNSYEQYF
CDR3 DNA: TGTGCCAGCAGCCACTTGATCGGAAATTCCTACGAGCAGTACTTC

V gene: TRBV3-1
D gene: .
J gene: TRBJ1-2
clone size: .
CDR3 protein: CASSQDRASGYTF
CDR3 DNA: TGTGCCAGCAGCCAAGATAGGGCGTCTGGCTACACCTTC

V gene: TRBV10-1
D gene: TRBD1
J gene: TRBJ1-1
clone size: .
CDR3 protein: CASSEKQGQGGAEAFF
CDR3 DNA: TGCGCCAGCAGTGAGAAGCAGGGACAGGGAGGCGCTGAAGCTTTCTTT

V gene: TRBV5-1
D gene: .
J gene: TRBJ2-3
clone size: .
CDR3 protein: CASSVWGDTQYF
CDR3 DNA: TGCGCCAGCAGCGTCTGGGGGGATACGCAGTATTTT

V gene: TRBV9
D gene: TRBD1
J gene: TRBJ2-5
clone size: few
CDR3 protein: CASSEDRAETQYF
CDR3 DNA: TGTGCCAGCAGTGAGGACAGGGCGGAGACCCAGTACTTC

V gene: TRBV20-1
D gene: .
J gene: TRBJ1-1
clone size: many
CDR3 protein: CSAISGPGDEAFF
CDR3 DNA: TGCAGTGCAATCTCCGGACCGGGCGATGAAGCTTTCTTT

V gene: TRBV5-6
D gene: .
J gene: TRBJ2-2
clone size: .
CDR3 protein: CASSLAGVGELFF
CDR3 DNA: TGTGCCAGCAGCTTGGCCGGGGTGGGGGAGCTGTTTTTT

V gene: TRBV5-1
D gene: TRBD1
J gene: TRBJ2-7
clone size: .
CDR3 protein: CASQGQGAYEQYF
CDR3 DNA: TGCGCCAGCCAAGGTCAGGGGGCCTACGAGCAGTACTTC

V gene: TRBV5-1
D gene: .
J gene: TRBJ2-1
clone size: .
CDR3 protein: CASSLRDWPGSSYNEQFF
CDR3 DNA: TGCGCCAGCAGCTTAAGAGATTGGCCCGGAAGCTCCTACAATGAGCAGTTCTTC

V gene: TRBV29-1
D gene: .
J gene: TRBJ2-7
clone size: .
CDR3 protein: CSALGLGAYEQYF
CDR3 DNA: TGCAGCGCTTTGGGCTTGGGAGCCTACGAGCAGTACTTC

V gene: TRBV14
D gene: .
J gene: TRBJ2-7
clone size: few
CDR3 protein: CASSPRFRGTYEQYF
CDR3 DNA: TGTGCCAGCAGCCCGCGGTTTCGCGGTACGTACGAGCAGTACTTC

V gene: TRBV9
D gene: .
J gene: TRBJ2-2
clone size: .
CDR3 protein: CASSVAGTGELFF
CDR3 DNA: TGTGCCAGCAGCGTAGCGGGGACCGGGGAGCTGTTTTTT

V gene: TRBV4-3
D gene: .
J gene: TRBJ1-2
clone size: .
CDR3 protein: CASSQDVDNYGYTF
CDR3 DNA: TGCGCCAGCAGCCAAGATGTGGACAACTATGGCTACACCTTC

V gene: TRBV7-2
D gene: .
J gene: TRBJ2-1
clone size: .
CDR3 protein: CASSRTGLRINEQFF
CDR3 DNA: TGTGCCAGCAGCCGAACGGGACTGCGCATCAATGAGCAGTTCTTC

V gene: TRBV24-1
D gene: TRBD1
J gene: TRBJ2-2
clone size: few
CDR3 protein: CATSDHRGLGTGELFF
CDR3 DNA: TGTGCCACCAGTGATCACAGGGGGTTGGGCACCGGGGAGCTGTTTTTT

V gene: TRBV11-3
D gene: TRBD1
J gene: TRBJ1-1
clone size: .
CDR3 protein: CASSTQGWNTEAFF
CDR3 DNA: TGTGCCAGCAGCACACAGGGGTGGAACACTGAAGCTTTCTTT